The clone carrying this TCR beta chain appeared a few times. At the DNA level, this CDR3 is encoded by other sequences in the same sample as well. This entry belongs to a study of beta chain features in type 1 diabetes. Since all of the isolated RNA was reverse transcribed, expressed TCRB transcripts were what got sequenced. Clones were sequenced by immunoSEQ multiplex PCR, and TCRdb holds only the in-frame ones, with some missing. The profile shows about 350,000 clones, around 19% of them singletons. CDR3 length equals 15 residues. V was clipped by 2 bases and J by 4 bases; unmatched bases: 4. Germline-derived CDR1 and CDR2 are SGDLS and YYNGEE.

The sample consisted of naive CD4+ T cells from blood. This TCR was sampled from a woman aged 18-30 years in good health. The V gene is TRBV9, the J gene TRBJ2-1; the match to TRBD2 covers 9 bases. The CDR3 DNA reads TGTGCCAGCAGCGTGACTAGCGGAGTTTACAATGAGCAGTTCTTC. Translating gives CASSVTSGVYNEQFF.